By sample share, the clone carrying this T cell receptor (beta chain) is large. Its specificity is not known. From the reads, TCRdb called clonotypes with MiXCR, one entry per CDR3 protein. The sample records several thousand distinct CDR3 sequences, under 25% being singletons. These data come from a study of lung T cells in sarcoidosis with Löfgren's syndrome. The wider study: Bronchoalveolar lavage fluid in sarcoidosis accumulates CD4+ T cells.

Trimming took 7 bases from V and 0 from J; bases not matched to a gene: 5. Looked up from germline, CDR1 is MNHEY and CDR2 is SVGEGT. The CDR3 covers 14 residues. General study findings and limits: Shared TRAV12-1 and TRBV2 CDR3 motifs were reported across several patients. Löfgren's syndrome patients reportedly showed greatest TRAV12-1 and TRBV2 expansion versus controls.

The TCR comes from a human donor with sarcoidosis (Löfgren's syndrome or another form), or a control subject (not recorded which). J is TRBJ1-1 and V is TRBV6-2 or TRBV6-3, with TRBD1 matching over 7 bases. Sequencing was performed on CD4+ T cells from bronchoalveolar lavage fluid. The CDR3: CASNQGVMNTEAFF. For the CDR3, the DNA is TGTGCCAGCAACCAGGGGGTAATGAACACTGAAGCTTTCTTT.